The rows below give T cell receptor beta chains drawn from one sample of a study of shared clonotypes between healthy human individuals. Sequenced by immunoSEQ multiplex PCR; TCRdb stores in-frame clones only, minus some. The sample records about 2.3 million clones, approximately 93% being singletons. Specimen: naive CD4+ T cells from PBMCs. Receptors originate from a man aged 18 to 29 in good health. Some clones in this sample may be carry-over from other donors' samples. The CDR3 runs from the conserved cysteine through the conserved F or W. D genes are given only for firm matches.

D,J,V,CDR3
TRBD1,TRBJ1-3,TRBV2,CASSGQGLRGNTIYF
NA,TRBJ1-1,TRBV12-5,CASGLGTANTEAFF
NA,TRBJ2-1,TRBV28,CASTYGGSYNEQFF
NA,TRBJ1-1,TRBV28,CASRYNTGSGAFF
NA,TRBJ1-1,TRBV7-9,CASSERAGGTEAFF
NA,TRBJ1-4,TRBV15,CATSRERQGRGEKLFF
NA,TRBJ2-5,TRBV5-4,CASSGGSQIQETQYF
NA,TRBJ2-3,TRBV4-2,CASSHTAGASTDTQYF
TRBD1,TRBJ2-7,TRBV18,CASSRTGQFEQYF
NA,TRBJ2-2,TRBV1,CTSSQVGTRHPGELFF
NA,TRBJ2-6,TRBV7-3,CASTSTQNSGANVLTF
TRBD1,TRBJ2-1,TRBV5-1,CASSTYGTDNEQFF
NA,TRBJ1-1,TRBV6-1,CASSDDTDQLNTEAFF
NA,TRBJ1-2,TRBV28,CASKELAGYTF
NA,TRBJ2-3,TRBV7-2,CASSLAVADTQYF
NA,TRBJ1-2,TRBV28,CASNKVSNYGYTF
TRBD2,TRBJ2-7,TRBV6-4,CASSPTGGGRNEQYF
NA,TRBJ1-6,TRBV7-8,CASSLVLQQGINSPLHF
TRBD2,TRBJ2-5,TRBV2,CASSFSGTSEIWETQYF
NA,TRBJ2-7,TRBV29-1,CSVIGVSYEQYF
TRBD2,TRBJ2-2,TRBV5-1,CASSFLAGGGMYTGELFF
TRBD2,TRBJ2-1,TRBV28,CASSKEGLARPYNEQFF
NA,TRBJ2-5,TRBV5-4,CASSFPGAETQYF
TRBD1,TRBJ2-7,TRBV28,CASSQPAGTGNEQYF
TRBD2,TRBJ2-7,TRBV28,CAIKRDYHEQYF
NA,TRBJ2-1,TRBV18,CASSPPSRRSDNEQFF
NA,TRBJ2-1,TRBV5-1,CASSSTGVDNEQFF
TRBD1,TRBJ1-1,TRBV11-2,CASTRTGEAAFF
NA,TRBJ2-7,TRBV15,CATSNTRETGYPYEQYF
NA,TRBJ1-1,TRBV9,CASSVGMNTEAFF
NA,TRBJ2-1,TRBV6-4,CATSPTSGAYNEQFF
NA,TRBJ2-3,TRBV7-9,CASSFQGLSYTQYF
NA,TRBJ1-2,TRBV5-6,CASSLRAKDYGYTF
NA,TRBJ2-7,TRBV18,CASSPGLGEYEQYF
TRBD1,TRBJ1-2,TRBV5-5,CASSTTGDNGYGYTF
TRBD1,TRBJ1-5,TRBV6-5,CASSPGTVFNQPQHF
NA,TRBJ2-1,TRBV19,CASSSFRDPREFF
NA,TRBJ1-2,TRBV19,CASRTDTLGDYGYTF
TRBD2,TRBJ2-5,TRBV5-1,CASRLTPSGWDETQYF
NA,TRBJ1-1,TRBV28,CASSPRVLNTEAFF
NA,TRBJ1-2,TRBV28,CASSSTGRYYGYTF
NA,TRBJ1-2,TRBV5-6,CASSLFQPRVTNYGYTF
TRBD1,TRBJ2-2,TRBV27,CASSSTGGPGELFF
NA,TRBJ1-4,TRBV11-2,CASSWTWDNEKLFF
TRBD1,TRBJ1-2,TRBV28,CASSPNDRGYGYTF
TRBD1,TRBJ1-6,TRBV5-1,CASSRDSNSPLHF
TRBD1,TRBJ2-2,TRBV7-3,CASSRQGVGGELFF
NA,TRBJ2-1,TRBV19,CASSTGTAGGEQFF
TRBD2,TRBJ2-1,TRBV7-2,CASSTRTSLSSYNEQFF
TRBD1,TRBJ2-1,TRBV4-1,CASSQMGQAYNEQFF
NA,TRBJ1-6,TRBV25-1,CASTPAGGASPLHF
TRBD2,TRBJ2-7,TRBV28,CASQVPGLAREQYF
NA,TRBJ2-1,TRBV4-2,CASGPGTSRLGEQFF
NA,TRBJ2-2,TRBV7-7,CASSLAQGAGELFF
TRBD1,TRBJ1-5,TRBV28,CASIAGTGVNQPQHF